This TCR beta chain comes out of a study of blood T cell repertoires in COVID-19. TCRdb's table, derived via immunoSEQ multiplex PCR, lists solely in-frame clones and lacks some. The sample holds roughly 250,000 clones; 70% to 90% are singletons and the top ten take 0.87%. Source material: peripheral blood. This receptor was obtained from a human donor with COVID-19, enrolled during active disease. The donor label of this sample is uncertain.

CDR3 DNA sequence: TGTGCCAGCAGCCCCCGGGAGAATTCACCCCTCCACTTT. As protein: CASSPRENSPLHF. This chain uses TRBV6-5 with TRBJ1-6; D is undetermined. V lost 6 bases and J 7 bases, leaving 10 bases between the germline ends. The V gene's germline CDR1 is MNHEY and CDR2 SVGAGI. This CDR3 contains 13 residues.